These T cell receptor beta chains were read from a single sample in a study of CD8+CD57+ T cells in acquired aplastic anemia. TCRdb redid the calling of the reads with MiXCR, one entry per CDR3 protein. In the table there are roughly 190,000 distinct CDR3 sequences, just under 50% of which are singletons. The sample was sorted CD4+, CD8+, or CD8+CD57+ T cells (not recorded which) from PBMCs. All receptors come from a human donor with aplastic anemia. Both conserved end residues are part of each CDR3. The D gene is left open where the match is weak. Clone size is stated in some rows and not others, as once, few, many or a class when expanded.

.	TRBV29-1	TRBJ2-5	.	CSIGTQYF	TGCAGTATCGGGACCCAGTACTTC
.	TRBV15	TRBJ2-7	.	CATSSTESSYEQYF	TGTGCCACCAGCAGCACGGAGAGCTCCTACGAGCAGTACTTC
.	TRBV20-1	TRBJ2-5	TRBD2	CSARRLAQETQYF	TGCAGTGCTAGGAGACTAGCACAAGAGACCCAGTACTTC
many	TRBV5-1	TRBJ2-3	.	CASSLTGRWTDTQYF	TGCGCCAGCAGCTTGACGGGGCGCTGGACAGATACGCAGTATTTT
.	TRBV2	TRBJ2-1	TRBD2	CASSSGGSSYNEQFF	TGTGCCAGCAGTTCGGGAGGGAGCTCCTACAATGAGCAGTTCTTC
once	TRBV4-1	TRBJ2-7	.	CASSPPAGKGPYEQYF	TGCGCCAGCAGCCCACCCGCAGGGAAGGGCCCTTACGAGCAGTACTTC
.	TRBV2	TRBJ2-7	.	CASSYSMNYEQYF	TGTGCCAGCAGTTACTCAATGAACTACGAGCAGTACTTC
.	TRBV4-2	TRBJ1-2	.	CASSQDRGDYGYTF	TGTGCCAGCAGCCAAGATCGGGGGGACTATGGCTACACCTTC
many	TRBV2	TRBJ1-6	.	CASRLRDGGFSPLHF	TGTGCCAGCAGACTCCGGGACGGGGGTTTTTCACCCCTCCACTTT
few	TRBV25-1	TRBJ2-6	.	CASSEQVGANVLTF	TGTGCCAGCAGTGAACAGGTCGGGGCCAACGTCCTGACTTTC
.	TRBV11-2	TRBJ1-4	.	CASSPDVGYEKLFF	TGTGCCAGCAGCCCTGACGTGGGGTATGAAAAACTGTTTTTT
many	TRBV6-5	TRBJ2-1	TRBD2	CASSSSGRAVDEQFF	TGTGCCAGCAGTTCCAGCGGGAGGGCCGTGGATGAGCAGTTCTTC
many	TRBV7-3	TRBJ2-3	TRBD2	CASSYPSGRRETQYF	TGTGCCAGCAGCTACCCTAGCGGGAGAAGGGAAACGCAGTATTTT
.	TRBV9	TRBJ2-7	.	CASSPSGHEQYF	TGTGCCAGCAGCCCCTCGGGGCACGAGCAGTACTTC
many	TRBV4-1	TRBJ2-3	.	CASSQDPFRLDTQYF	TGCGCCAGCAGCCAAGATCCCTTCAGATTAGATACGCAGTATTTT
many	TRBV11-2	TRBJ2-1	TRBD1	CASSVSTGALYNEQFF	TGTGCCAGCAGCGTCTCGACAGGGGCCTTATACAATGAGCAGTTCTTC
.	TRBV5-4	TRBJ1-1	TRBD1	CASSWDSQNTEAFF	TGTGCCAGCAGCTGGGACAGCCAGAACACTGAAGCTTTCTTT
.	TRBV2	TRBJ1-3	TRBD1	CASLDRATIYF	TGTGCCAGCCTCGACAGGGCCACCATATATTTT
.	TRBV25-1	TRBJ2-1	.	CASSARGASSYNEQFF	TGTGCCAGCAGTGCTAGAGGGGCTAGCTCCTACAATGAGCAGTTCTTC
many	TRBV25-1	TRBJ2-1	.	CASSEFQALHEQFF	TGTGCCAGCAGTGAATTCCAGGCACTCCATGAGCAGTTCTTC
.	TRBV19	TRBJ2-1	.	CASSIRTEINEQFF	TGTGCCAGTAGTATACGGACGGAGATCAATGAGCAGTTCTTC
.	TRBV20-1	TRBJ1-4	.	CSARDFLQGDEKLFF	TGCAGTGCTAGAGATTTTCTCCAGGGAGATGAAAAACTGTTTTTT
many	TRBV20-1	TRBJ2-5	TRBD2	CSASSPSGEQETQYF	TGCAGTGCTAGCAGCCCTAGCGGAGAGCAAGAGACCCAGTACTTC
.	TRBV10-1	TRBJ2-3	.	CASSDWGVFDTQYF	TGCGCCAGCAGTGATTGGGGAGTGTTTGATACGCAGTATTTT
once	TRBV12-3/TRBV12-4	TRBJ1-3	TRBD1	CASSDRVGNTIYF	TGTGCCAGCAGTGACAGGGTTGGAAACACCATATATTTT
.	TRBV6-2/TRBV6-3	TRBJ2-2	TRBD1	CASSYGAGGATGELFF	TGTGCCAGCAGTTACGGAGCAGGGGGCGCGACCGGGGAGCTGTTTTTT
.	TRBV7-2	TRBJ1-2	TRBD1	CASSLDPGGSGYTF	TGTGCCAGCAGCTTAGACCCAGGGGGAAGCGGCTACACCTTC
.	TRBV20-1	TRBJ2-7	TRBD2	CSASRASGTYEQYF	TGCAGTGCTAGTAGGGCTAGCGGGACCTACGAGCAGTACTTC
.	TRBV20-1	TRBJ2-7	.	CSASGRTYEQYF	TGCAGTGCTAGTGGCAGGACCTACGAGCAGTACTTC
.	TRBV2	TRBJ2-2	.	CASRNQGNTGEPFF	TGTGCCAGCAGAAACCAGGGAAACACCGGAGAGCCGTTTTTT
.	TRBV7-3	TRBJ2-5	.	CASSEWGRETQYF	TGTGCCAGCAGTGAATGGGGGAGAGAGACCCAGTACTTC
once	TRBV4-2	TRBJ2-1	.	CASSPRGGASTYYEQFF	TGTGCCAGCAGCCCCAGGGGGGGGGCATCTACCTACTATGAGCAGTTCTTC
many	TRBV20-1	TRBJ1-1	.	CSAREQGLNTEAFF	TGCAGTGCTAGAGAACAGGGCCTGAACACTGAAGCTTTCTTT
many	TRBV6-1	TRBJ2-5	.	CASRPRVDVETQYF	TGTGCCAGCAGACCCCGGGTGGACGTGGAGACCCAGTACTTC
many	TRBV20-1	TRBJ2-5	TRBD2	CSARENPGLAGRETQYF	TGCAGTGCTAGAGAGAACCCCGGACTAGCGGGACGAGAGACCCAGTACTTC
.	TRBV13	TRBJ2-1	.	CASSITSGVYNEQFF	TGTGCCAGCAGCATTACCAGCGGAGTGTACAATGAGCAGTTCTTC
.	TRBV19	TRBJ2-1	.	CASSIGNSYNEQFF	TGTGCCAGTAGTATAGGGAACTCCTACAATGAGCAGTTCTTC
many	TRBV9	TRBJ2-7	.	CASSVIGGEQYF	TGTGCCAGCAGCGTAATAGGGGGCGAGCAGTACTTC
many	TRBV20-1	TRBJ2-1	TRBD2	CSARDSGAYNEQFF	TGCAGTGCTAGAGATAGCGGGGCCTACAATGAGCAGTTCTTC
.	TRBV20-1	TRBJ2-7	.	CSAKRGRPYEQYF	TGCAGTGCAAAACGGGGTCGGCCCTACGAGCAGTACTTC
.	TRBV3-1	TRBJ2-2	TRBD2	CASSKGTSTGELFF	TGTGCCAGCAGCAAGGGGACTAGCACCGGGGAGCTGTTTTTT
many	TRBV7-9	TRBJ1-1	.	CASSSEGGSEAFF	TGTGCCAGCAGCTCGGAAGGGGGGAGTGAAGCTTTCTTT
.	TRBV2	TRBJ1-6	TRBD1	CASSHDRADNSPLHF	TGTGCCAGCAGTCATGACAGGGCTGACAATTCACCCCTCCACTTT
many	TRBV25-1	TRBJ2-5	.	CASSESGGKETQYF	TGTGCCAGCAGTGAATCAGGCGGGAAGGAGACCCAGTACTTC
many	TRBV6-1	TRBJ2-3	TRBD2	CASSPSGGDTQYF	TGTGCCAGCAGCCCCTCGGGGGGAGATACGCAGTATTTT
.	TRBV25-1	TRBJ1-4	.	CASSPGVDEKLFF	TGTGCCAGCTCACCAGGGGTTGATGAAAAACTGTTTTTT
many	TRBV6-5	TRBJ1-5	.	CASSSVRGGNQPQHF	TGTGCCAGCAGTTCGGTGAGGGGAGGCAATCAGCCCCAGCATTTT
.	TRBV20-1	TRBJ2-5	.	CSARERETQYF	TGCAGTGCTAGAGAGAGGGAGACCCAGTACTTC
many	TRBV3-1	TRBJ1-2	TRBD1	CASSLDRAVGGYTF	TGTGCCAGCAGCCTAGACAGGGCAGTCGGGGGCTACACCTTC
many	TRBV24-1	TRBJ2-1	.	CATSSSPGWNEQFF	TGTGCCACCAGTTCCTCGCCAGGGTGGAATGAGCAGTTCTTC
.	TRBV15	TRBJ2-5	.	CATRREGVETQYF	TGTGCCACCAGGAGAGAGGGGGTAGAGACCCAGTACTTC
.	TRBV10-3	TRBJ1-2	TRBD1	CATRPDRVTSYGYTF	TGTGCCACCCGACCGGACAGGGTGACTAGCTATGGCTACACCTTC
.	TRBV2	TRBJ2-7	.	CASRGGGPYEQYF	TGTGCCAGCAGGGGGGGTGGTCCGTACGAGCAGTACTTC
.	TRBV29-1	TRBJ2-3	.	CSVAVEGTDTQYF	TGCAGCGTTGCGGTGGAGGGGACAGATACGCAGTATTTT
many	TRBV6-1	TRBJ1-1	.	CASRQGNTEAFF	TGTGCCAGCCGGCAGGGGAACACTGAAGCTTTCTTT
many	TRBV30	TRBJ2-7	.	CAWSYGGGEQYF	TGTGCCTGGAGTTATGGGGGTGGGGAGCAGTACTTC
many	TRBV5-1	TRBJ1-2	.	CASSLAVSEGYTF	TGCGCCAGCAGCTTAGCCGTTTCGGAGGGCTACACCTTC
.	TRBV29-1	TRBJ2-6	.	CSVVPLGSGANVLTF	TGCAGCGTGGTTCCTTTGGGGTCTGGGGCCAACGTCCTGACTTTC
once	TRBV10-2	TRBJ2-4	TRBD2	CASGPGGLAKNIQYF	TGCGCCAGCGGCCCGGGGGGGCTAGCCAAAAACATTCAGTACTTC
.	TRBV3-1	TRBJ1-4	.	CASSQLTVEKLFF	TGTGCCAGCAGCCAGCTGACGGTTGAAAAACTGTTTTTT